This T cell receptor beta chain appears in the sequencing data of a study of blood T cell repertoires in COVID-19. Only in-frame clones appear in the TCRdb table, and some are missing; sequencing was by immunoSEQ multiplex PCR. The sample contains under 140,000 clones, nearly 80% of which appear only once. The CDR3 is 16 residues long. Germline-derived CDR1 and CDR2 are KGHSH and LQKENI. The J segment lost 3 bases and the V segment lost 3 bases, leaving 10 bases of the junction unmatched. This clonotype was sampled from a woman older than 75 with active or convalescent COVID-19. Sequencing was performed on peripheral blood. The chain combines TRBV18 with TRBJ1-1; 7 bases agree with TRBD1. The CDR3 reads CASSPRTGEGHTEAFF. The CDR3 DNA follows: TGTGCCAGCTCACCGCGTACAGGGGAAGGCCACACTGAAGCTTTCTTT.